This T cell receptor beta chain appears in the sequencing data of a study of persistence of HIV-infected CD4 T cells. Study findings and constraints: Antigen-responding cells were enriched for degenerate expanded CDR3beta sequences.

The libraries were made with immunoSEQ version 4 in survey mode. Template was genomic DNA at 8 to 10 ng/uL, with up to about 1 ug used per sample. Only in-frame clones appear in the TCRdb table, and some are missing; sequencing was by immunoSEQ multiplex PCR. The sample carries about 30,000 clones, around 70% recorded once. In germline, CDR1 is SEHNR, CDR2 FQNEAQ (reference sequence). The CDR3 runs 18 residues. V gave up 5 bases and J gave up 1 base, with 18 bases separating them. A remark on this clone: As yet, its antigen is unknown.

Cells were stimulated with overlapping HIV-1 Gag 15-mer peptides. Sorting selected CD4+ T cells upregulating both CD40 ligand and CD69. The chain carries TRBV7-9 and TRBJ2-6; the D is unclear. This TCR derives from an adult man with HIV who was CMV-seropositive. The source was CD4+ T cells sorted from PBMCs after roughly 18-hour stimulation, collected from a patient who received antiretroviral therapy. Written as DNA, the CDR3 is TGTGCCAGCAGCCCTCGGAGCTACCCACCATCTGGGGCCAACGTCCTGACTTTC. Residues: CASSPRSYPPSGANVLTF.